This entry is about one T cell receptor (beta chain). Its target is not known. This record comes from a study of T cell responses to AZD1222 COVID-19 vaccine. At the level of the study: Pooled samples include second doses given at about 4 or 12 weeks.

Produced via immunoSEQ multiplex PCR; TCRdb's table is partial and in-frame only. The sample carries about 120,000 clones, about 88% recorded once. Findings of the study overall: At 160-218 and 743-854, vaccine-associated CD4 TCRs were dominant, and they spanned spike. Most donors were white British and more were female, and clonal diversity was possibly underestimated.

V lost 6 bases and J 7 bases, leaving 15 bases between the germline ends. Looked up from germline, CDR1 is MNHEY and CDR2 is SMNVEV (reference sequence). This CDR3 is 13 amino acids long. This TCR was recovered from an adult in good health. The V call is TRBV27, the J call TRBJ1-1; possible D gene TRBD1, 6 bases. The source was peripheral blood, collected on day 0 of AZD1222 vaccination. The CDR3 loop is CASRSLLGGEAFF. CDR3 coding DNA: TGTGCCAGCAGGTCCTTATTAGGGGGTGAAGCTTTCTTT.